This T cell receptor (beta chain) stems from a study of regulatory T cells in long-lasting Graves disease. The time point is: newly diagnosed GD, antithyroid drugs for less than 3 months. TCR sequences were obtained from RNA taken from PBMCs. V lost 5 bases, J lost 1 base, and 9 bases lay in between. The germline gives CDR1 SEHNR, CDR2 FQNEAQ (reference sequence). The CDR3 consists of 14 residues. Findings and caveats of the study: Repertoires from persistent disease leaned toward TRBV28, TRBJ1-2 and TRBJ2-5.

There are many counts of this clonotype. Its antigen remains unknown. Assembly of TCR beta libraries relied on iRepertoire HTBI primers together with Arm-PCR of CDR3 regions. TCRdb recomputed calls from the multiplex PCR reads with MiXCR, one row per CDR3 protein. Among about 310,000 distinct CDR3 sequences listed, 15% to 20% were seen once. The clonotype comes from a female donor with Graves disease. Here the sequenced sample was peripheral blood mononuclear cells (PBMCs), taken at new diagnosis, from a patient treated with antithyroid drugs. This sequence joins TRBV7-9 and TRBJ1-5; D is perhaps TRBD1 (5 bases). CDR3 sequence: CASSSWGSNQPQHF. In DNA form, the CDR3 reads TGTGCCAGCAGCAGCTGGGGGAGCAATCAGCCCCAGCATTTT.